A single sample gave rise to the 14 T cell receptor beta chains below, sequenced in a study of cytotoxic CD8 clonotypes in ibrutinib-treated CLL (dated by TCRdb to the early 2020s). Taken with the paper, the label for time point translates to: roughly 2 years on ibrutinib. Receptors were amplified or captured by the immunoSEQ multiplex PCR assay. Here the immuneACCESS table is served through TCRdb, limited to in-frame sequences with V and J called. Missing clones are a known gap in these copies; in checked studies unresolved V genes cover under half, and the rest lacks a known reason. The sample table holds approximately 130,000 clones, of which under 90% were seen once. Of the sample, roughly 3.5% is held by the ten largest clones. Sequenced here: PBMCs, sampled after 24 months of ibrutinib treatment. These receptors came from a human donor with chronic lymphocytic leukemia.

This clone has only a few counts. The V call is TRBV7-2, the J call TRBJ2-3; D ambiguous. V was trimmed by 2 bases and J by 0 bases, leaving 6 bases between them. The CDR3 runs 14 residues. CDR1 SGHTA and CDR2 FQGNSA come from the germline V gene. Here the CDR3 DNA reads TGTGCCAGCAGCTTATCTGTCAGCACAGATACGCAGTATTTT. Its translation: CASSLSVSTDTQYF.

V usage is TRBV7-2 and J usage is TRBJ2-2; 9 bases line up with TRBD1. CDR1 and CDR2 (germline): SGHTA, FQGNSA. Trimming cost V 5 bases and J 7 bases; bases outside gene matches: 11. This CDR3 spans 16 amino acids. The CDR3 DNA reads TGTGCCAGCAGCCAACAGGGGGCGCAGGACATCGGGGAGCTGTTTTTT. This encodes CASSQQGAQDIGELFF.

The rearrangement uses TRBV6-1 and TRBJ2-2, with D possibly being TRBD2 (5 bases). Germline CDR1 is MNHNS and CDR2 is SASEGT. The CDR3 covers 13 residues. Trimming removed 8 bases at V and 1 base at J, with 8 bases between. CDR3 region: CASGRGNTGELFF. The CDR3 DNA sequence: TGTGCCAGCGGACGGGGGAACACCGGGGAGCTGTTTTTT.

CDR3 bases: TGCGCCAGCAGCAATCGAGGGGATGAAGCTTTCTTT. The encoded protein is CASSNRGDEAFF. J is TRBJ1-1 and V is TRBV4-3; D may be TRBD1 (5 bases). Germline CDR1 LGHNA, CDR2 YSLEER. There are 12 residues in the CDR3. V lost 5 bases to trimming and J lost 7 bases, with 11 bases between them.

This clone was found once. CDR3 residues: CASSLRRQAPYEQYF. In DNA, the CDR3 is TGTGCCAGCAGCTTACGAAGACAGGCCCCCTACGAGCAGTACTTC. The chain is built from TRBV7-2 and TRBJ2-7; D is perhaps TRBD1 (6 bases). V lost 2 bases, J lost 2 bases, and 13 bases lay in between. The V gene's germline CDR1 is SGHTA and CDR2 FQGNSA. This CDR3 contains 15 residues.

The chain joins TRBV6-6 to TRBJ1-4, with D possibly being TRBD1 (6 bases). The CDR3 is 15 residues long. V was trimmed by 5 bases and J by 3 bases, leaving 13 bases between them. The germline V gene encodes CDR1 MNHNY and CDR2 SVGAGI (reference sequence). The chain's CDR3 is CASSNGQSPNEKLFF. CDR3 bases: TGTGCCAGCAGTAACGGACAGTCGCCTAATGAAAAACTGTTTTTT.

By share, this clone ranks as medium-sized (0.01 to 0.1%). The V gene is TRBV6-4, the J gene TRBJ2-2, with D possibly being TRBD2 (7 bases). The CDR3 loop spans 15 amino acids. Trimming removed 4 bases at V and 6 bases at J, with 15 bases between. Germline assignment: CDR1 MRHNA and CDR2 SNTAGT. The CDR3 bases are TGTGCCAGCAGTGTCCGAGGGGGGGCCGCCGGGGAGCTGTTTTTT. Its translation is CASSVRGGAAGELFF.

In this sample, this clone turned up a few times. This chain uses TRBV5-5 with TRBJ1-1; D may be TRBD1 (6 bases). Germline V gene data show CDR1 as SGHKS and CDR2 as YYEKEE (reference sequence). The CDR3 has 15 amino acids. The V gene lost 1 base and the J gene lost 1 base, with 11 bases spanning the gap. The CDR3 sequence: CASSLSSQGNTEAFF. The CDR3 nucleotides are TGTGCCAGCAGCTTGAGCTCACAGGGGAACACTGAAGCTTTCTTT.

The rearrangement links TRBV7-2 to TRBJ2-5, with 12 bases aligning to TRBD2. Germline CDR1 and CDR2: SGHTA and FQGNSA. The V gene end was trimmed by 8 bases and the J gene end by 4 bases; junction bases not matched to a gene: 8. The CDR3 totals 15 residues. The DNA for the CDR3 is TGTGCCAGCCGGACTAGCGGGGCTGGGGCAGAGACCCAGTACTTC. Its protein is CASRTSGAGAETQYF. The whole variable domain, remainder taken from reference TRBV7-2 and TRBJ2-5, is GAGVSQSPSNKVTEKGKDVELRCDPISGHTALYWYRQSLGQGLEFLIYFQGNSAPDKSGLPSDRFSAERTGGSVSTLTIQRTQQEDSAVYLCASRTSGAGAETQYFGPGTRLLVL.

The rearrangement uses TRBV5-1 and TRBJ2-1; 9 bases are a match to TRBD2. Germline CDR1 and CDR2: SGHRS and YFSETQ. The CDR3 is made up of 15 amino acids. With V trimmed by 2 bases and J by 7 bases, 7 bases remained unmatched. CDR3 nucleotides: TGCGCCAGCAGCTTCGCGGGGGGGCGTTTTAATGAGCAGTTCTTC. Translation: CASSFAGGRFNEQFF.

This clone has just a few counts. This sequence joins TRBV7-9 and TRBJ1-1, with D maybe TRBD1 (5 bases). Trimming cost V 6 bases and J 3 bases, with 11 bases left between them. Germline V CDR1 and CDR2: SEHNR, FQNEAQ (reference sequence). The CDR3 loop spans 13 amino acids. CDR3: CASRGGGYTEAFF. The DNA of the CDR3 is TGTGCCAGCAGGGGCGGGGGATACACTGAAGCTTTCTTT.

The chain employs TRBV10-1 and TRBJ2-5, with 9 bases matching TRBD1. V lost 3 bases to trimming and J lost 4 bases; unmatched junction nucleotides: 6. The CDR3 has 15 residues. Germline V lookup: CDR1 WNHNN, CDR2 SYGVQD (reference sequence). The CDR3 region has the DNA TGCGCCAGCAGTGAAGGGACAGGGTCTCTAGAGACCCAGTACTTC. Encoded protein: CASSEGTGSLETQYF.

The chain links TRBV6-6 to TRBJ2-5; D call uncertain. CDR3 size: 12 residues. From germline, CDR1 is MNHNY and CDR2 SVGAGI (reference sequence). V lost 6 bases to trimming and J lost 4 bases, with 9 bases between them. DNA for the CDR3: TGTGCCAGCAGCGGAACTGCAGAGACCCAGTACTTC. This codes for CASSGTAETQYF.

The J gene is TRBJ2-3, the V gene TRBV30; 9 bases line up with TRBD1. Germline CDR1 reads GTSNPN; CDR2 reads SVGIG (reference sequence). The CDR3 length is 14 residues. V lost 1 base, J lost 5 bases, and 4 bases stayed unmatched. In DNA, the CDR3 is TGTGCCTGGAGTGACAGGGGGCGTGGAGATACGCAGTATTTT. Protein: CAWSDRGRGDTQYF. Variable domain in full (rest from reference TRBV30 and TRBJ2-3): SQTIHQWPATLVQPVGSPLSLECTVEGTSNPNLYWYRQAAGRGLQLLFYSVGIGQISSEVPQNLSASRPQDRQFILSSKKLLLSDSGFYLCAWSDRGRGDTQYFGPGTRLTVL.